This TCR beta chain was recorded in a study of T cell clonality in common variable immunodeficiency. Study-level points and caveats: Fewer deletions and N-nucleotide insertions were reportedly seen in common variable immunodeficiency TCR beta sequences.

Diagnosis required reduced IgG, IgA and/or IgM with specific antibody deficiency. A word on this clone: Its cognate antigen is unknown. The read terminates 3 residues before the CDR3 end, so the remaining end is supplied by the germline J gene.

Clones were read by immunoSEQ multiplex PCR, and TCRdb kept only the in-frame ones, dropping some. This sample has around 30,000 clones and no singletons, with under 4% in the ten largest. The CDR3 is made up of 15 amino acids. Trimming cost V 3 bases and J 5 bases; bases outside gene matches: 5. Germline V CDR1 and CDR2: SGHVS, FNYEAQ. The V gene is TRBV7-6, the J gene TRBJ1-4, with 8 bases that match TRBD1. Sequencing was performed on peripheral blood mononuclear cells. This sequence was found in a human donor with common variable immunodeficiency. The CDR3 loop reads CASSFRGPKNEKLFF. The CDR3 DNA, read in part, is TGTGCCAGCAGCTTCAGGGGGCCTAAGAATGAAAAA.